The TCR beta chain described here comes from a study of shared clonotypes between healthy human individuals. Assay used: immunoSEQ multiplex PCR; TCRdb lists only in-frame clones, some missing. The table has about 1 million clones, 65% to 75% seen once. Trimming shortened V by 0 bases and J by 2 bases, and 10 bases separated the two germline ends. This CDR3 region has 15 residues. Per germline, CDR1 MGHRA and CDR2 YSYEKL. Sequencing input: memory CD4+ T cells sorted from blood. Subset noted: CD45RA-negative fraction. The clonotype comes from a man younger than 35 in good health. The chain carries TRBV4-1 and TRBJ1-1; no definite D call. In DNA, the CDR3 is TGCGCCAGCAGCCAAGAACCAGTCATTAACACTGAAGCTTTCTTT. This sequence encodes CASSQEPVINTEAFF.